These 18 T cell receptor beta chains came from one sample sequenced in a study of CD8 T cells in Susac syndrome. RNA was extracted with the RNeasy kit, and a quantity of 0.5 to 1 ug was reverse transcribed using random hexamers. TCRdb itself ran the immunoSEQ multiplex PCR reads through MiXCR, one entry per CDR3 protein. The sample records roughly 150,000 distinct CDR3 sequences, roughly 96% being singletons. Sequenced sample: CD8+ T cells from PBMCs. The receptors originated from a human donor with multiple sclerosis.

The chain uses TRBV7-9 and TRBJ2-5; D remains ambiguous. The CDR3 runs to 14 residues. Trimming took off 4 bases at V and 2 bases at J, with 11 bases between the two ends. Germline values: CDR1 SEHNR, CDR2 FQNEAQ (reference sequence). DNA for the CDR3: TGTGCCAGCAGCTCGATCGACCGACAAGAGACCCAGTACTTC. It codes for CASSSIDRQETQYF.

This rearrangement joins TRBV5-6 to TRBJ1-2, with a weak D call TRBD1 (5 bases). The CDR3 has 15 residues. CDR1 is SGHDT, CDR2 YYEEEE, per germline. V lost 0 bases and J 3 bases, leaving 12 bases between the germline ends. This CDR3 reads CASSLAGGEDYGYTF. As DNA, the CDR3 is TGTGCCAGCAGCTTGGCGGGGGGAGAAGACTATGGCTACACCTTC.

This clonotype was seen once. This chain links TRBV30 with TRBJ2-6; D perhaps matches TRBD1 (5 bases). Between the trimmed V and J ends, which lost 4 bases and 4 bases, there was a span of 11 bases. The germline V gene encodes CDR1 GTSNPN and CDR2 SVGIG (reference sequence). The CDR3 totals 14 residues. This chain's CDR3 is CAWIRGTGANVLTF. CDR3 bases: TGTGCCTGGATAAGGGGTACGGGGGCCAACGTCCTGACTTTC.

The V and J genes are TRBV6-2 or TRBV6-3 and TRBJ1-5; D call uncertain. V lost 5 bases and J 4 bases, leaving 6 bases between the germline ends. Germline V gene data show CDR1 as MNHEY and CDR2 as SVGEGT. The CDR3 length is 12 residues. The CDR3 here is CASSESNQPQHF. CDR3 DNA: TGTGCCAGCAGTGAAAGTAATCAGCCCCAGCATTTT.

The V call is TRBV30, the J call TRBJ2-5; a possible D gene is TRBD1 (8 bases). The CDR3 has 12 residues. Trimming took 8 bases from V and 4 from J, leaving 14 bases between them. In germline, CDR1 is GTSNPN, CDR2 SVGIG (reference sequence). The CDR3 loop is CAENRGGETQYF. DNA for the CDR3: TGTGCCGAAAACAGGGGGGGAGAGACCCAGTACTTC.

The chain recombines TRBV27 with TRBJ2-3, with no clear D. Looked up from germline, CDR1 is MNHEY and CDR2 is SMNVEV (reference sequence). CDR3 size: 15 residues. The V and J ends lost 4 bases and 4 bases respectively, with 15 bases between them. CDR3 sequence: CASSWTRTSSDTQYF. The CDR3 DNA reads TGTGCCAGCAGTTGGACCCGAACGTCTTCAGATACGCAGTATTTT.

The chain carries TRBV12-3 or TRBV12-4 and TRBJ1-1; D not certain. The CDR3 is made up of 14 amino acids. With 0 bases removed from V and 1 base from J, the gap between germline ends came to 6 bases. CDR3 nucleotides: TGTGCCAGCAGTTTAGCAGGAGGGAACACTGAAGCTTTCTTT. Translation gives CASSLAGGNTEAFF.

This clonotype was recorded once. The chain couples TRBV4-1 to TRBJ1-5; TRBD1 aligns across 7 bases. Germline V gives CDR1 MGHRA, CDR2 YSYEKL. V dropped 3 bases and J dropped 6; count of bases not matched to a gene: 11. The CDR3 length is 16 residues. The CDR3 reads CASSHHIQGTGQPQHF. The CDR3 DNA reads as TGCGCCAGCAGCCACCACATACAGGGGACGGGTCAGCCCCAGCATTTT.

The chain is built from TRBV29-1 and TRBJ1-2; D gene unclear. CDR3 length: 11 residues. CDR1 is SQVTM and CDR2 is ANQGSEA in the germline V gene. Between the trimmed V and J ends, which lost 3 bases and 6 bases, there was a span of 8 bases. Here the CDR3 reads CSVDKGDGYTF. The CDR3, as DNA: TGCAGCGTTGATAAGGGAGATGGCTACACCTTC. Filled out from reference TRBV29-1 and TRBJ1-2, the complete variable domain reads SAVISQKPSRDICQRGTSLTIQCQVDSQVTMMFWYRQQPGQSLTLIATANQGSEATYESGFVIDKFPISRPNLTFSTLTVSNMSPEDSSIYLCSVDKGDGYTFGSGTRLTVV.

The chain carries TRBV29-1 and TRBJ2-2; D is unclear. The CDR3 loop spans 10 amino acids. CDR1 SQVTM and CDR2 ANQGSEA come from the germline V gene. The ends were cut back, 6 bases at V and 8 bases at J, with 7 bases in the middle. CDR3 sequence: CSVLQGELFF. Written as DNA, the CDR3 is TGCAGCGTCCTTCAAGGGGAGCTGTTTTTT.

This sequence joins TRBV14 and TRBJ2-7; 9 nucleotides align to TRBD1. The CDR3 loop spans 13 amino acids. Per the germline V gene, CDR1 is SGHDN and CDR2 is FVKESK. Trimming cost V 4 bases and J 4 bases; bases outside gene matches: 2. The CDR3 sequence is CASSRGQGYEQYF. CDR3 sequence (DNA): TGTGCCAGCAGCCGAGGACAGGGGTACGAGCAGTACTTC.

The V gene is TRBV20-1, the J gene TRBJ2-7; the match to TRBD2 covers 10 bases. Per the germline V gene, CDR1 is DFQATT and CDR2 is SNEGSKA (reference sequence). The CDR3 is 14 residues long. J gave up 0 bases and V 3 bases, and 2 bases lay outside the gene matches. In DNA form, the CDR3 reads TGCAGTGCTAGTAGCGGGGGGACCTCCTACGAGCAGTACTTC. Protein: CSASSGGTSYEQYF.

CDR3 nucleotide sequence: TGTGCCAGCAGCGTAGACAGTGGGGCCAACGTCCTGACTTTC. Translating gives CASSVDSGANVLTF. The chain combines TRBV9 with TRBJ2-6; D not certain. Germline CDR1 is SGDLS and CDR2 is YYNGEE. The CDR3 has 14 amino acids. Trimming stripped 0 bases from V and 3 bases from J, with 4 bases between.

The rearrangement joins TRBV6-5 to TRBJ2-1; possible D gene TRBD2, 6 bases. This CDR3 has 17 amino acids. Trimming removed 0 bases from V and 2 bases from J, with 14 bases in between. From germline, CDR1 is MNHEY and CDR2 SVGAGI. Written as DNA, the CDR3 is TGTGCCAGCAGTTACTCGGGGGACTTCGGTACCTACAATGAGCAGTTCTTC. This translates into CASSYSGDFGTYNEQFF.

CDR3 residues: CASSARQGAIVVNTEAFF. CDR3 DNA sequence: TGTGCCAGCAGCGCTCGACAGGGGGCGATTGTAGTGAACACTGAAGCTTTCTTT. The chain links TRBV7-9 to TRBJ1-1; 10 bases align to TRBD1. CDR3 size: 18 residues. Germline V gives CDR1 SEHNR, CDR2 FQNEAQ (reference sequence). Trimming took 5 bases from V and 0 from J; bases not matched to a gene: 12.

The chain recombines TRBV12-5 with TRBJ1-2, with 7 bases identical to TRBD1. Germline loops: CDR1 LGHNT, CDR2 FRNRAP. V lost 0 bases and J lost 5; bases outside the gene matches: 9. This CDR3 has 16 amino acids. This CDR3 reads CASGLVLRGQSYGYTF. The DNA of the CDR3 is TGTGCTAGTGGTTTGGTACTGCGGGGACAGTCTTATGGCTACACCTTC.

The genes are TRBV30 and TRBJ2-7, with TRBD1 identical over 9 bases. This CDR3 is built from 13 residues. The trim removed 2 bases at V and 4 bases at J, leaving 3 bases unmatched. Germline CDR1 GTSNPN, CDR2 SVGIG (reference sequence). CDR3 sequence: CAWSLGQGYEQYF. As DNA, the CDR3 is TGTGCCTGGAGTCTAGGACAGGGGTACGAGCAGTACTTC.

This clonotype appeared a few times. The V gene is TRBV7-2, the J gene TRBJ2-7; 8 bases are a match to TRBD1. The V gene's germline CDR1 is SGHTA and CDR2 FQGNSA. The V and J ends lost 5 bases and 1 base, in that order; junction bases with no gene match: 4. The CDR3 has 14 residues. Here the CDR3 reads CASSHGQGSYEQYF. CDR3 nucleotide sequence: TGTGCCAGCAGCCACGGACAGGGTTCCTACGAGCAGTACTTC.